This TCR beta chain came from a study of Graves' ophthalmopathy and Graves' hyperthyroidism. Points from the study as a whole: Cross-validated, the 13-signature model showed 87.88%/81.08% sensitivity/specificity, and 80%/75% in the test set. Most clonotypes expanded in thyroid above 0.001 frequency were present in blood too.

This clonotype was counted at least ten times. Its antigen is unidentified. Trimming removed 5 bases at V and 5 bases at J, with 12 bases between. Germline CDR1 reads LNHNV; CDR2 reads YYDKDF (reference sequence). The CDR3 is 14 amino acids. In this cohort, patients with other autoimmune diseases, uncontrolled infections, pregnancy or lactation were excluded. Diagnosis was based on clinical symptoms, serum thyroxine, TRAb, thyroid ultrasound and orbital computed tomography. For repertoire sequencing, the TCR beta CDR3 regions were amplified from RNA transcripts. The first-round RT-PCR employed HTBI primers together with the Qiagen OneStep RT-PCR kit. A multiplex PCR was then performed as the second round. TCRdb independently ran MiXCR on the multiplex PCR reads; one entry per CDR3 protein. The sample contains over a million distinct CDR3 sequences, around a third of which appear only once.

V and J are TRBV15 and TRBJ2-2, with D hard to call. The clonotype originates from an adult man with Graves' hyperthyroidism. The sample was peripheral blood or thyroid tissue (not recorded which). The CDR3 nucleotides are TGTGCCACCAGCTATTCCGTGGGAACCGGGGAGCTGTTTTTT. As protein: CATSYSVGTGELFF. The variable domain in full, with the rest retrieved from reference TRBV15 and TRBJ2-2, is DAMVIQNPRYQVTQFGKPVTLSCSQTLNHNVMYWYQQKSSQAPKLLFHYYDKDFNNEADTPDNFQSRRPNTSFCFLDIRSPGLGDTAMYLCATSYSVGTGELFFGEGSRLTVL.